This entry lists 7 T cell receptor beta chains sequenced from one sample in a study of blood T cell repertoires in COVID-19 (dated by TCRdb to 2020 to 2022). Library preparation employed the immunoSEQ multiplex PCR assay. Not all clones reach the TCRdb copy of this immuneACCESS table, which keeps in-frame sequences only. Checked studies attribute under half of the gap to unresolved V genes and leave the rest unexplained. This sample has approximately 300,000 clones in its table, and around 90% of those were observed once. Approximately 7.5% of the sample is held by the ten biggest clonotypes. The sequencing sample was made of peripheral blood. The source of these receptors is a woman aged 25-40 years with COVID-19, enrolled during active disease.

This clone was picked up one time. The chain uses TRBV12-3 or TRBV12-4 and TRBJ2-5, with D maybe TRBD2 (5 bases). The V end was cut by 3 bases, the J end by 5 bases, with 7 bases between. The CDR3 spans 12 residues. DNA for the CDR3: TGTGCCAGCAGTTTTGGGGAGGAGACCCAGTACTTC. Translating gives CASSFGEETQYF.

This sequence joins TRBV5-6 and TRBJ1-5; the D is unclear. Germline V lookup: CDR1 SGHDT, CDR2 YYEEEE. The CDR3 spans 16 residues. The V gene lost 1 base and the J gene lost 0 bases, with 11 bases spanning the gap. DNA for the CDR3: TGTGCCAGCAGCTTGCTCCTGGCATTTAGCAATCAGCCCCAGCATTTT. It is translated as CASSLLLAFSNQPQHF.

The V gene is TRBV19, the J gene TRBJ2-2; 13 positions match TRBD2. The CDR3 length is 16 residues. The J segment lost 0 bases and the V segment lost 7 bases, leaving 2 bases of the junction unmatched. CDR1 LNHDA and CDR2 SQIVND come from the germline V gene (reference sequence). The CDR3 loop is CASTGTSGANTGELFF. DNA of the CDR3: TGTGCCAGTACCGGGACTAGCGGGGCGAACACCGGGGAGCTGTTTTTT.

This chain joins TRBV19 and TRBJ1-4; a possible D gene is TRBD1 (5 bases). The CDR3 contains 15 residues. Per the germline V gene, CDR1 is LNHDA and CDR2 is SQIVND (reference sequence). The V end was cut by 7 bases, the J end by 0 bases, with 12 bases between. CDR3 in DNA: TGTGCCAGTAAGGAGACAGCAGCAACTAATGAAAAACTGTTTTTT. Protein product: CASKETAATNEKLFF.

With regard to this clone: One end of the junction does not line up with germline, which may come from a read error. This chain links TRBV2 with TRBJ1-4, with unresolved D. The germline CDR1 and CDR2 sequences are SNHLY and FYNNEI. CDR3 length: 16 residues. CDR3 in amino acids: CTSSAGDFATNEKLFF. As DNA, the CDR3 is TGTACCAGCAGCGCCGGAGACTTTGCAACTAATGAAAAACTGTTTTTT.

The chain uses TRBV10-3 and TRBJ2-3; TRBD2 matches at 9 bases. Germline assignment: CDR1 ENHRY and CDR2 SYGVKD. The CDR3 consists of 16 residues. V trimming: 4 bases; J trimming: 1 base; junction bases outside the gene matches: 6. CDR3 in amino acids: CAISGLAEGRTDTQYF. DNA for the CDR3: TGTGCCATCAGTGGACTAGCGGAAGGCCGCACAGATACGCAGTATTTT.

The chain carries TRBV28 and TRBJ2-7, with 8 nucleotides matching TRBD2. Germline trimming cut 6 bases from V and 6 bases from J; bases unmatched to any gene: 7. Per germline, CDR1 MDHEN and CDR2 SYDVKM. This CDR3 is 13 amino acids long. The CDR3 here is CASRAGGNLEQYF. CDR3 sequence (DNA): TGTGCCAGCAGGGCGGGAGGAAATCTCGAGCAGTACTTC.